The sequence of this T cell receptor (beta chain) was determined in a study of T cell responses to AZD1222 COVID-19 vaccine. V dropped 11 bases and J dropped 8; count of bases not matched to a gene: 13. This CDR3 comprises 14 residues. Germline loops: CDR1 WNHNN, CDR2 SYGVQD (reference sequence). As for this clone: Its specificity is not known.

The data were produced by immunoSEQ multiplex PCR, yet TCRdb's version contains in-frame clones alone and is incomplete. The repertoire holds 120,000 to 150,000 clones, with 88% as singletons. Study-level points and caveats: There were vaccine-associated CD4 TCRs across spike, dominant at 160-218 and 743-854. The donor cohort was predominantly white British with a female majority, and clonal diversity may have been underestimated. The reported proportion of spike-specific TCRs targeting unmutated variant regions was nearly half.

V and J are TRBV10-1 and TRBJ2-1; 9 bases are a match to TRBD1. This TCR was recovered from an adult in good health. The sequencing here drew on peripheral blood, taken on day 0 of AZD1222 vaccination. Here the CDR3 reads CAPLGTGLADEQFF. CDR3 coding DNA: TGCGCCCCTCTAGGGACAGGGCTTGCGGATGAGCAGTTCTTC.